The 5 T cell receptor beta chains listed next were all sequenced from one sample in a study of blood T cell repertoires in COVID-19 (dated by TCRdb to the early 2020s). Library construction relied on the immunoSEQ multiplex PCR assay. The table comes from immuneACCESS by way of TCRdb, which keeps in-frame sequences with V and J called. Part of the clones is missing from these tables; in studies checked, under half for an unresolved V gene and the rest for unknown reasons. For this sample there are 150,000 to 200,000 clones; over 75% appear just once. The top ten constitute 11% of the sample. Sequenced sample: PBMCs or T cells enriched from blood (not recorded which). The receptors here all came from a man between 50 and 59 years old who had recovered from COVID-19.

The chain employs TRBV7-2 and TRBJ2-5; D is possibly TRBD2 (5 bases). CDR1 SGHTA and CDR2 FQGNSA come from the germline V gene. V lost 5 bases and J lost 5, with 21 bases in between. The CDR3 has 16 residues. CDR3 nucleotides: TGTGCCAGCAGCCCCCCGGGGTTGGGTAGCATGGAGACCCAGTACTTC. It codes for CASSPPGLGSMETQYF.

The V and J genes are TRBV6-5 and TRBJ1-1; D gene uncertain. The CDR3 totals 15 residues. Germline CDR1 and CDR2: MNHEY and SVGAGI. Trimming pared 0 bases from V and 2 bases from J, leaving 10 bases between. The CDR3 region has the DNA TGTGCCAGCAGTTACTCGGGCCGGGGAAACACTGAAGCTTTCTTT. Protein: CASSYSGRGNTEAFF.

The chain uses TRBV29-1 and TRBJ2-3; D gene unclear. The CDR3 consists of 12 residues. Germline V gives CDR1 SQVTM, CDR2 ANQGSEA. V was cut by 6 bases and J by 2 bases, with 9 bases left in between. For the CDR3, the DNA is TGCAGCGTGCTAATTAACACAGATACGCAGTATTTT. It translates to CSVLINTDTQYF.

This clone was seen a handful of times. The genes are TRBV6-4 and TRBJ2-6; TRBD2 might be the D (5 bases). The CDR3 extends over 15 amino acids. Trimming cost V 2 bases and J 0 bases, with 5 bases left between them. Germline CDR1 and CDR2: MRHNA and SNTAGT. DNA for the CDR3: TGTGCCAGCAGTGACACTAGCTCTGGGGCCAACGTCCTGACTTTC. This codes for CASSDTSSGANVLTF.

The gene calls are TRBV12-3 or TRBV12-4 and TRBJ2-7; TRBD1 aligns across 8 bases. This CDR3 spans 13 amino acids. Unmatched junction bases numbered 7, after V lost 5 bases and J lost 7 bases. CDR3 amino acids: CASSGTGHWEQYF. In DNA, the CDR3 is TGTGCCAGCAGTGGGACAGGACACTGGGAGCAGTACTTC.